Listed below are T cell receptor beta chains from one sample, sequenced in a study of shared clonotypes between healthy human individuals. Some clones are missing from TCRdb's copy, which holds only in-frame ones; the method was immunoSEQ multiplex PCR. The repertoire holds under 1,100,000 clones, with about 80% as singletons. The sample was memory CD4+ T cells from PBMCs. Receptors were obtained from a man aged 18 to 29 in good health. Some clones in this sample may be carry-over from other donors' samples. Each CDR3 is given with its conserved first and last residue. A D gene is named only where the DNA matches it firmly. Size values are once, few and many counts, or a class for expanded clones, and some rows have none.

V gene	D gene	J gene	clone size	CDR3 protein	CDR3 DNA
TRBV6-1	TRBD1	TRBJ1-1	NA	CASRRTGGTEAFF	TGTGCCAGCAGAAGAACAGGGGGCACTGAAGCTTTCTTT
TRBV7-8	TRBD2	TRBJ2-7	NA	CASSLVAGDGDEQYF	TGTGCCAGCAGCTTAGTTGCGGGGGATGGAGACGAGCAGTACTTC
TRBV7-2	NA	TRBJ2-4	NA	CASSLLGEENIQYF	TGTGCCAGCAGCTTGCTGGGGGAGGAAAACATTCAGTACTTC
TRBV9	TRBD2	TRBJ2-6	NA	CASSVGAGVAGANVLTF	TGTGCCAGCAGCGTAGGGGCGGGAGTTGCTGGGGCCAACGTCCTGACTTTC
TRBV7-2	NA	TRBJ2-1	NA	CASSSERLIGNEQFF	TGTGCCAGCAGCTCCGAGCGGCTAATAGGCAATGAGCAGTTCTTC
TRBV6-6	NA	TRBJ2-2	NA	CASSYMGGTGELFF	TGTGCCAGCAGTTACATGGGGGGAACCGGGGAGCTGTTTTTT
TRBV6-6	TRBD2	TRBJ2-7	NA	CATNDGRAVNEQYF	TGTGCCACCAATGACGGGAGGGCCGTCAACGAGCAGTACTTC
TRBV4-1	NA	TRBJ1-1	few	CASSPLGRPSEAFF	TGCGCCAGCAGCCCTCTAGGGCGGCCGTCTGAAGCTTTCTTT
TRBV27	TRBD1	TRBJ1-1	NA	CASSSLGTGPSEAFF	TGTGCCAGCAGTTCCCTCGGGACAGGACCGAGTGAAGCTTTCTTT
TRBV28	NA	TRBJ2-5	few	CASNNLGGGINQETQYF	TGTGCCAGTAATAACCTTGGAGGGGGTATCAATCAAGAGACCCAGTACTTC
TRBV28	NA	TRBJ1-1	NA	CASTLRRDAEAFF	TGTGCCAGCACCTTGAGGAGGGACGCTGAAGCTTTCTTT
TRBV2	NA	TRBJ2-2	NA	CASSEMGYGELFF	TGTGCCAGCAGTGAAATGGGTTACGGGGAGCTGTTTTTT
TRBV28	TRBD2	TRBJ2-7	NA	CASRPSGRGYEQYF	TGTGCCAGCAGGCCTAGCGGGAGGGGCTACGAGCAGTACTTC
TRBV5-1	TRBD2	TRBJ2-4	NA	CASSLSGLAVAKNIQYF	TGCGCCAGCAGCTTGTCGGGACTAGCGGTAGCCAAAAACATTCAGTACTTC
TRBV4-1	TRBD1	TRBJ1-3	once	CASSQRGTAGNTIYF	TGCGCCAGCAGCCAAAGAGGGACAGCTGGAAACACCATATATTTT
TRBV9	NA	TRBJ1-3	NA	CASSLMGMSGNTIYF	TGTGCCAGCAGTCTTATGGGGATGTCTGGAAACACCATATATTTT
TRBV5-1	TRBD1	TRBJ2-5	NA	CASSLALGQGPETQYF	TGCGCCAGCAGCTTGGCCTTAGGACAGGGTCCCGAGACCCAGTACTTC
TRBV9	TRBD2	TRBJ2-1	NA	CASSGGLADTYNEQFF	TGTGCCAGCAGCGGAGGACTAGCGGATACCTACAATGAGCAGTTCTTC
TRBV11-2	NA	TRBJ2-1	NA	CASSQLDRNEQFF	TGTGCCAGCAGCCAACTCGACCGGAATGAGCAGTTCTTC
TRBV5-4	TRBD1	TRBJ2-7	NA	CASSSSRVRQGITYEQYF	TGTGCCAGCAGCTCCTCCCGCGTTCGACAGGGGATTACGTACGAGCAGTACTTC
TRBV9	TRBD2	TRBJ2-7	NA	CASSARDYSYEQYF	TGTGCCAGCAGCGCCCGGGACTACTCCTACGAGCAGTACTTC
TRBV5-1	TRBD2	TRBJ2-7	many	CASSFSPAGGPYEQYF	TGCGCCAGCAGCTTTTCCCCAGCGGGAGGGCCATACGAGCAGTACTTC
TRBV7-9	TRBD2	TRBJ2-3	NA	CASSLGASGSNTDTQYF	TGTGCCAGCAGCCTAGGGGCTAGCGGGAGCAACACAGATACGCAGTATTTT
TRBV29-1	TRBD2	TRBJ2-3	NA	CSVVLTSGRADTQYF	TGCAGCGTTGTATTGACTAGCGGGAGGGCAGATACGCAGTATTTT
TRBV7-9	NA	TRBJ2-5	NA	CASSFPGQTQYF	TGTGCCAGCAGCTTTCCAGGTCAGACCCAGTACTTC
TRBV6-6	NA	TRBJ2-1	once	CASRTLGGHYNEQFF	TGTGCCAGCAGGACCCTAGGGGGGCACTACAATGAGCAGTTCTTC
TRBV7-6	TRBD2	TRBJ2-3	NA	CASSFSSGKTDTQYF	TGTGCCAGCAGCTTTTCTAGCGGGAAGACAGATACGCAGTATTTT
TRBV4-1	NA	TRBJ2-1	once	CASSQGPPPGLRNEQFF	TGCGCCAGCAGCCAAGGGCCTCCACCGGGACTTCGCAATGAGCAGTTCTTC
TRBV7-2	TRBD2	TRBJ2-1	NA	CASSFRSGSGNEQFF	TGTGCCAGCAGCTTCAGGAGCGGGAGCGGCAATGAGCAGTTCTTC
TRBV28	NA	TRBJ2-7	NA	CASGSGLWGEQYF	TGTGCCAGCGGTAGCGGCCTCTGGGGCGAGCAGTACTTC
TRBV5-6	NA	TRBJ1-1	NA	CASSLVNRVVFTEAFF	TGTGCCAGCAGCTTAGTGAACAGGGTAGTTTTCACTGAAGCTTTCTTT
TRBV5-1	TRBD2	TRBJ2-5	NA	CASSTTLAGETQYF	TGCGCCAGCAGCACAACACTAGCGGGAGAGACCCAGTACTTC
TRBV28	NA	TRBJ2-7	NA	CASSLLATSYEQYF	TGTGCCAGCAGTTTATTGGCTACCTCTTACGAGCAGTACTTC
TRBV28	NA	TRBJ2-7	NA	CASKVGGANYEQYF	TGTGCCAGCAAGGTGGGCGGGGCCAACTACGAGCAGTACTTC
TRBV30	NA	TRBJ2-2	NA	CALQSRTPNTGELFF	TGTGCCCTTCAGAGTAGGACACCGAACACCGGGGAGCTGTTTTTT
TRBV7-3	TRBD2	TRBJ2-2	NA	CASSLIGTSGRNTGELFF	TGTGCCAGCAGCTTAATAGGGACTAGCGGGAGGAACACCGGGGAGCTGTTTTTT
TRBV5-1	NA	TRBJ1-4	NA	CASSFDGGGLKLFF	TGCGCCAGCAGCTTCGACGGGGGAGGTTTGAAACTGTTTTTT
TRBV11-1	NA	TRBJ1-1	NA	CASSLARGLFTEAFF	TGTGCCAGCAGCTTAGCGCGAGGGTTATTCACTGAAGCTTTCTTT
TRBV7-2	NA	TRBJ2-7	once	CASARDNSYEQYF	TGTGCCAGCGCCAGGGATAACTCCTACGAGCAGTACTTC
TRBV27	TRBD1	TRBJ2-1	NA	CASSLWDRGGEQFF	TGTGCCAGCAGTCTCTGGGACAGGGGGGGTGAGCAGTTCTTC
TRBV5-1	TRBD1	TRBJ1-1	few	CASSLEGQGREAFF	TGCGCCAGCAGCTTGGAGGGACAGGGCCGTGAAGCTTTCTTT
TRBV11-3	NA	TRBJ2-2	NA	CASSLDHNSGELFF	TGTGCCAGCAGCTTAGATCATAACAGCGGGGAGCTGTTTTTT
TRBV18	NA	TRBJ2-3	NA	CASSPARATQYF	TGTGCCAGCTCACCGGCTAGGGCTACGCAGTATTTT
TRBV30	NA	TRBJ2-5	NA	CAWGPDGRETQYF	TGTGCCTGGGGGCCCGACGGGAGAGAGACCCAGTACTTC
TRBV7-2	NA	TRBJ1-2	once	CASTTGSSSPYGYTF	TGTGCCAGCACGACAGGTTCTTCATCACCCTATGGCTACACCTTC